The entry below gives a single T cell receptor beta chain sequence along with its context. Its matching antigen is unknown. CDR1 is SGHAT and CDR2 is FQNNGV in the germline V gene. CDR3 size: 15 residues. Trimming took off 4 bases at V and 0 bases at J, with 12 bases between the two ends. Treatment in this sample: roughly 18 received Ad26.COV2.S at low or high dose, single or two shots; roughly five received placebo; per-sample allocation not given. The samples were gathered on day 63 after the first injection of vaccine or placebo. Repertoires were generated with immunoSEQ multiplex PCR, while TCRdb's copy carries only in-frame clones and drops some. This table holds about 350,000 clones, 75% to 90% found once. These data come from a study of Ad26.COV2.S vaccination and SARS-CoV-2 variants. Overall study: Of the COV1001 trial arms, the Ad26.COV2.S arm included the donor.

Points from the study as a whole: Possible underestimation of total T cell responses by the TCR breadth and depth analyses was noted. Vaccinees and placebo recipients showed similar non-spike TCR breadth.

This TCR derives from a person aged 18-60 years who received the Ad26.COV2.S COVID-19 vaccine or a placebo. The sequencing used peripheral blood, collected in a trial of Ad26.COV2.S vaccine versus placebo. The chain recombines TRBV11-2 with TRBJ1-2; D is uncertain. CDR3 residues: CASSSLELANYGYTF. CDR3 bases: TGTGCCAGCAGCTCCTTAGAATTAGCTAACTATGGCTACACCTTC.